This entry lists 25 T cell receptor beta chains sequenced from one sample in a study of blood T cell repertoires in COVID-19. Clones were sequenced by immunoSEQ multiplex PCR, and TCRdb holds only the in-frame ones, with some missing. The sample consists of 100,000 or so clones, around 92% of them appearing once. The specimen was peripheral blood. The receptor set was obtained from a man aged 45 to 65 with active COVID-19.

J is TRBJ2-1 and V is TRBV9; no clear D. There are 12 residues in the CDR3. V was pared by 4 bases and J by 3 bases, with 5 bases between. Germline V lookup: CDR1 SGDLS, CDR2 YYNGEE. The CDR3 nucleotides read TGTGCCAGCAGCCCGCGCTACAATGAGCAGTTCTTC. It is translated as CASSPRYNEQFF.

The V gene is TRBV6-4, the J gene TRBJ2-2; 12 bases are a match to TRBD1. Germline CDR1 MRHNA, CDR2 SNTAGT. CDR3 length: 15 residues. The V gene end was trimmed by 2 bases and the J gene end by 7 bases; junction bases not matched to a gene: 2. This CDR3 is CASSDGTGGIGELFF. The CDR3 region has the DNA TGTGCCAGCAGTGACGGGACAGGGGGCATCGGGGAGCTGTTTTTT.

The gene calls are TRBV6-5 and TRBJ2-1; 8 bases map to TRBD2. The V and J ends lost 6 bases and 4 bases, in that order; junction bases with no gene match: 2. The germline gives CDR1 MNHEY, CDR2 SVGAGI. The CDR3 has 13 residues. Here the CDR3 reads CASRASGYNEQFF. The CDR3 DNA follows: TGTGCCAGCAGAGCTAGCGGGTACAATGAGCAGTTCTTC.

The chain couples TRBV7-8 to TRBJ2-7; 8 nucleotides match TRBD2. CDR1 is SGHVS, CDR2 FQNEAQ, per germline. The CDR3 spans 16 residues. The V and J ends lost 1 base and 2 bases, in that order; junction bases with no gene match: 7. The CDR3 region has the DNA TGTGCCAGCAGCTTAGGCCGCGGGAGGACGACCTACGAGCAGTACTTC. As protein: CASSLGRGRTTYEQYF.

The chain combines TRBV6-5 with TRBJ2-7; possibly TRBD2 for D (7 bases). The CDR3 runs 15 residues. Germline V CDR1 and CDR2: MNHEY, SVGAGI. Deletions cut 2 bases from V and 2 bases from J, with 13 bases between. The CDR3 DNA sequence: TGTGCCAGCAGTTACCGGCAGGGGACTACCTACGAGCAGTACTTC. The encoded protein is CASSYRQGTTYEQYF.

The V call is TRBV30, the J call TRBJ2-3, with D hard to call. CDR3 size: 10 residues. From germline, CDR1 is GTSNPN and CDR2 SVGIG (reference sequence). Deletions cut 6 bases from V and 3 bases from J, with 4 bases between. DNA for the CDR3: TGTGCCTGCCTGACAGATACGCAGTATTTT. Translated, it gives CACLTDTQYF. Drawing the rest from reference TRBV30 and TRBJ2-3, the complete variable domain is SQTIHQWPATLVQPVGSPLSLECTVEGTSNPNLYWYRQAAGRGLQLLFYSVGIGQISSEVPQNLSASRPQDRQFILSSKKLLLSDSGFYLCACLTDTQYFGPGTRLTVL.

The rearrangement joins TRBV7-8 to TRBJ2-6, with 7 bases that match TRBD1. Germline trimming cut 1 base from V and 0 bases from J; bases unmatched to any gene: 6. In germline, CDR1 is SGHVS, CDR2 FQNEAQ. CDR3 length: 18 residues. The CDR3 DNA reads as TGTGCCAGCAGCTTAGAAGGGACAGCCCTCTCTGGGGCCAACGTCCTGACTTTC. Its translation: CASSLEGTALSGANVLTF.

This rearrangement joins TRBV5-1 to TRBJ2-3; 7 bases are a match to TRBD2. There are 15 residues in the CDR3. Germline V gives CDR1 SGHRS, CDR2 YFSETQ. V shed 0 bases, J shed 2 bases, and the junction held 3 bases outside the gene matches. CDR3: CASSLDSGATDTQYF. As DNA, the CDR3 is TGCGCCAGCAGCTTGGACAGCGGGGCCACAGATACGCAGTATTTT. The complete variable domain, with remaining parts taken from reference TRBV5-1 and TRBJ2-3, reads KAGVTQTPRYLIKTRGQQVTLSCSPISGHRSVSWYQQTPGQGLQFLFEYFSETQRNKGNFPGRFSGRQFSNSRSEMNVSTLELGDSALYLCASSLDSGATDTQYFGPGTRLTVL.

The V call is TRBV24-1, the J call TRBJ2-1; 7 bases map to TRBD2. CDR1 and CDR2 from the germline V gene are KGHDR and SFDVKD. This CDR3 spans 16 amino acids. With V trimmed by 4 bases and J by 3 bases, 8 bases remained unmatched. CDR3 residues: CATSDPRLAHYNEQFF. CDR3 sequence (DNA): TGTGCCACCAGTGACCCGAGACTAGCCCACTACAATGAGCAGTTCTTC.

The chain carries TRBV19 and TRBJ2-5; D uncertain. The CDR3 runs 13 residues. The V and J ends lost 3 bases and 7 bases respectively, with 12 bases between them. Germline CDR1 LNHDA, CDR2 SQIVND (reference sequence). In DNA, the CDR3 is TGTGCCAGTAGTATGTTACCGGGTGGGACCCAGTACTTC. Protein product: CASSMLPGGTQYF.

The rearrangement uses TRBV28 and TRBJ1-1; D unresolved. Trimming cost V 3 bases and J 5 bases, with 13 bases left between them. The CDR3 has 14 residues. The germline gives CDR1 MDHEN, CDR2 SYDVKM. CDR3 sequence: CASSFSVVKTEAFF. Here the CDR3 DNA reads TGTGCCAGCAGTTTTTCGGTGGTCAAGACTGAAGCTTTCTTT.

The V and J genes are TRBV9 and TRBJ1-2; 7 bases agree with TRBD1. Germline V lookup: CDR1 SGDLS, CDR2 YYNGEE. Trimming at V came to 4 bases and at J to 14 bases, leaving 11 bases not matched to a gene. This CDR3 region has 12 residues. The CDR3 nucleotides are TGTGCCAGCAGCCTCCGCCCCCAGGGGGTGACCTTC. Translation: CASSLRPQGVTF.

The chain links TRBV19 to TRBJ1-1; 7 bases are a match to TRBD1. The CDR3 extends over 13 amino acids. Germline V gene sequence: CDR1 LNHDA, CDR2 SQIVND (reference sequence). The V segment lost 7 bases and the J segment 8 bases; nucleotides outside the gene matches: 10. The DNA for the CDR3 is TGTGCCAGTATTAGGACAGGACAAGGGGAAGCTTTCTTT. It encodes CASIRTGQGEAFF.

This chain links TRBV6-6 with TRBJ2-2; 9 bases line up with TRBD1. Losses at the gene ends were 7 bases for V and 6 bases for J; bases not matched to a gene: 3. Germline CDR1 reads MNHNY; CDR2 reads SVGAGI (reference sequence). The CDR3 has 13 residues. CDR3 nucleotides: TGTGCCAGCACCTACAGGGGGCCCGGGGAGCTGTTTTTT. Its protein is CASTYRGPGELFF.

The chain recombines TRBV27 with TRBJ1-5; 7 bases are a match to TRBD1. Germline V CDR1 and CDR2: MNHEY, SMNVEV (reference sequence). V trimming: 6 bases; J trimming: 4 bases; junction bases outside the gene matches: 6. This CDR3 comprises 14 residues. The CDR3 region is CASSDRAANQPQHF. The CDR3 nucleotides read TGTGCCAGCAGCGACAGGGCCGCAAATCAGCCCCAGCATTTT.

This chain connects TRBV14 to TRBJ2-1, with D possibly matching TRBD2 (7 bases). V lost 4 bases and J lost 7, with 17 bases in between. This CDR3 region has 15 residues. CDR1 is SGHDN and CDR2 is FVKESK in the germline V gene. CDR3 DNA: TGTGCCAGCAGCCCCCTAGGAGGGAGGGGGAATGAGCAGTTCTTC. It codes for CASSPLGGRGNEQFF.

V is TRBV11-2 and J is TRBJ1-6; D unclear. This CDR3 is built from 14 residues. V was trimmed by 1 base and J by 7 bases, leaving 8 bases between them. The germline CDR1 and CDR2 sequences are SGHAT and FQNNGV. CDR3 region: CASSLGRANSPLHF. The CDR3 DNA follows: TGTGCCAGCAGCTTAGGGCGGGCAAATTCACCCCTCCACTTT.

The chain couples TRBV25-1 to TRBJ2-5; maybe TRBD1 (5 bases). Germline CDR1 and CDR2: MGHDK and SYGVNS. This CDR3 region has 12 residues. V was pared by 6 bases and J by 5 bases, with 10 bases between. The CDR3 spells CASRGSGETQYF. CDR3 DNA sequence: TGTGCCAGCAGGGGATCAGGGGAGACCCAGTACTTC.

V usage is TRBV5-1 and J usage is TRBJ1-1; weak D call: TRBD1 (5 bases). Trimming took off 4 bases at V and 8 bases at J, with 18 bases between the two ends. The CDR3 extends over 14 amino acids. CDR1 and CDR2 (germline): SGHRS, YFSETQ. The CDR3 region is CASSGDGGVSEAFF. CDR3 coding DNA: TGCGCCAGCAGCGGGGACGGGGGAGTTTCGGAAGCTTTCTTT.

The chain is built from TRBV2 and TRBJ1-1, with D perhaps matching TRBD1 (5 bases). CDR3 size: 13 residues. Germline CDR1 is SNHLY and CDR2 is FYNNEI. Trimming stripped 6 bases from V and 5 bases from J, with 13 bases between. DNA for the CDR3: TGTGCCAGCAGGGCAGGGAAGAGGACTGAAGCTTTCTTT. It specifies CASRAGKRTEAFF.

The chain employs TRBV4-2 and TRBJ1-1; D remains unclear. Germline values: CDR1 LGHNA, CDR2 YNFKEQ. This CDR3 is built from 14 residues. V was shortened by 1 base and J by 5 bases, with 11 bases between the two germline ends. CDR3 DNA: TGTGCCAGCAGCCAAGGTCTAGCTGGGACTGAAGCTTTCTTT. The encoded protein is CASSQGLAGTEAFF.

The chain's CDR3 is CASSPPDRETDGYTF. Written as DNA, the CDR3 is TGTGCCAGCTCACCACCCGACAGGGAAACGGATGGCTACACCTTC. The rearrangement joins TRBV18 to TRBJ1-2, with 7 positions matching TRBD1. The trim removed 0 bases at V and 6 bases at J, leaving 7 bases unmatched. The CDR3 has 15 amino acids. Germline V gives CDR1 KGHSH, CDR2 LQKENI.

This clone was detected only once. The chain links TRBV9 to TRBJ1-5; D is uncertain. V was clipped by 0 bases and J by 7 bases, with 14 bases between them. The CDR3 covers 15 residues. CDR1 is SGDLS, CDR2 YYNGEE, per germline. The chain's CDR3 is CASSVDGSSSQPQHF. CDR3 coding DNA: TGTGCCAGCAGCGTAGACGGTTCTAGTAGCCAGCCCCAGCATTTT.

The V gene is TRBV2, the J gene TRBJ1-2, with 8 positions matching TRBD1. The CDR3 length is 14 residues. J lost 4 bases, V lost 7 bases, and 8 bases had no gene match. The germline V gene has CDR1 SNHLY and CDR2 FYNNEI. The CDR3 DNA sequence: TGTGCCAGCATAACCAGGGGGCAGGTCTATGGCTACACCTTC. Amino acids: CASITRGQVYGYTF.

The chain links TRBV3-1 (or the pseudogene TRBV3-2) to TRBJ2-1; TRBD2 matches at 7 bases. Germline V gives CDR1 LGHDT, CDR2 YNNKEL (reference sequence). This CDR3 contains 13 residues. The junction had 4 bases not matched to a gene; V was cut back by 1 base and J by 10 bases. The CDR3 loop is CASSQVEGGEQFF. The CDR3 DNA reads as TGTGCCAGCAGCCAAGTGGAGGGAGGGGAGCAGTTCTTC.